This TCR beta chain was observed in a study of PD-1 blockade in classical Hodgkin lymphoma. Study outcomes and limitations: Although disease activity or prior therapy may be involved, causes of the repertoire differences remain undefined. Exclusion applied to patients who initiated nivolumab less than 1 year following ASCT.

Each of the patients experienced relapse following autologous stem cell transplantation, and their brentuximab vedotin exposure differed. Regarding this clone: The antigen remains unidentified.

Sequencing used immunoSEQ multiplex PCR; TCRdb keeps in-frame clones, though not all of them. The sample holds 80,000 to 100,000 clones, roughly 81% seen once. The germline V gene has CDR1 SGHTA and CDR2 FQGNSA. Trimming took 5 bases from V and 4 from J, leaving 11 bases between them. The CDR3 sequence is 13 residues long. The material was peripheral blood mononuclear cells (PBMCs), obtained before the second cycle of nivolumab. The V call is TRBV7-2, the J call TRBJ2-5, with D perhaps TRBD2 (6 bases). The TCR originated in a human donor with classical Hodgkin lymphoma. The CDR3 DNA reads TGTGCCAGCAGCCGAACCGGGAGAGAGACCCAGTACTTC. This codes for CASSRTGRETQYF.